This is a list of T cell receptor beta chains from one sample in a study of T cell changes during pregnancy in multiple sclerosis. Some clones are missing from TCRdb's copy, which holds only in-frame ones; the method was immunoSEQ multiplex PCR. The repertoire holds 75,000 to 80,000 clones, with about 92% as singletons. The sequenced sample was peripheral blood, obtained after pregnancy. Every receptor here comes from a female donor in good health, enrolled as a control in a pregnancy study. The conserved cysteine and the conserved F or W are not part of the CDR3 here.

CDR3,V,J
ASSPVAGAGANVLT,TRBV18,TRBJ2-6
ASPRGRTEAF,TRBV7-3,TRBJ1-1
ASSLGLAGVYNEQF,TRBV18,TRBJ2-1
ASRELAGFQETQY,TRBV6-1,TRBJ2-5
ASRGSGAPTKLF,TRBV14,TRBJ1-4
ASSSGPRGGNQPQH,TRBV5-4,TRBJ1-5
ASSSRGKGYT,TRBV6-6,TRBJ1-2
ASSLAARGFVDTQY,TRBV7-9,TRBJ2-3
ASRDRYEQY,TRBV28,TRBJ2-7
ASSHAPGGGNQPQH,TRBV5-1,TRBJ1-5
ASSRGAGDTGELF,TRBV18,TRBJ2-2
ASSPGTGTYEQY,TRBV4-2,TRBJ2-7
ASSSGQRAF,TRBV19,TRBJ1-1
ASSTYSGSGNEQF,TRBV19,TRBJ2-1
ASSQGTYNEQF,TRBV4-2,TRBJ2-1
AWSVGRSSSGANVLT,TRBV30,TRBJ2-6
ASSQEGSGSGRGEQF,TRBV4-3,TRBJ2-1
ASSGDRANYGYT,TRBV30,TRBJ1-2
ASREQAPIAYNEQF,TRBV10-2,TRBJ2-1
ASSPSGGDLYGYT,TRBV19,TRBJ1-2
ASSRQGAYRSTEAF,TRBV19,TRBJ1-1
ASAIPKSGQH,TRBV10-2,TRBJ1-2
ASIFLGNEAF,TRBV2,TRBJ1-1
ASSPGLPGNGYEQY,TRBV5-4,TRBJ2-7
ASSFSGGDTDTQY,TRBV27,TRBJ2-3
ASSLGFQETQY,TRBV28,TRBJ2-5
ASSPNGTSGSKDTQY,TRBV18,TRBJ2-3
ASSVAGSAGEKLF,TRBV9,TRBJ1-4
ASSQQGTPSSGANVLT,TRBV23-1,TRBJ2-6
ASSFGTSGSLEQY,TRBV7-2,TRBJ2-7
ASSDGVWPQH,TRBV19,TRBJ1-5
ASRTRSAYNEQF,TRBV28,TRBJ2-1
AWRASQGAGEKLF,TRBV30,TRBJ1-4
ASMTKLRRTGTEFYEQY,TRBV28,TRBJ2-7
ASSPATGYRNEQF,TRBV18,TRBJ2-1
ASSGGQGAGNTIY,TRBV2,TRBJ1-3
ASSPGTGGLNEQF,TRBV18,TRBJ2-1
ASSVRQGLQPQH,TRBV19,TRBJ1-5
ASSSKSDRGATEAF,TRBV7-9,TRBJ1-1
ARSLHGVREKLF,TRBV5-3,TRBJ1-4
ASSLRRVVGTSARELF,TRBV27,TRBJ2-2
ASSLRSGRNTEAF,TRBV5-1,TRBJ1-1
ASGRLAARVGTQY,TRBV11-1,TRBJ2-3
SVPGGKETQY,TRBV29-1,TRBJ2-5
ASSPPRGGGYEQY,TRBV5-6,TRBJ2-7
ASSPFNRQGNTGELF,TRBV18,TRBJ2-2
AWTNDRPQGTGELF,TRBV30,TRBJ2-2
ASRDREHRGAV,TRBV27,TRBJ2-2
ASRSGGTRVY,TRBV7-9,TRBJ2-7
AISLAASTDTQY,TRBV10-3,TRBJ2-3
ASIGLAGADTQY,TRBV2,TRBJ2-3
ASSYRGTSDEKLF,TRBV6-5,TRBJ1-4
ASSQGGAAKNIQY,TRBV4-3,TRBJ2-4
ASSQKSGGNSPLH,TRBV4-3,TRBJ1-6
ASSAIAGTDTEAF,TRBV9,TRBJ1-1